The next 29 T cell receptor beta chains were all read from a single sample in a study of shared clonotypes between healthy human individuals (dated by TCRdb to 2019 to 2021). CD8 naive samples were obtained by positive selection for CCR7 among CD45RO-negative cells, yielding a CD45RA+CCR7+ population from which TemRA cells were excluded. The method behind the library was the immunoSEQ multiplex PCR assay. Drawn from immuneACCESS, this table holds only the in-frame rearrangements with V and J called that TCRdb kept. Clones are partly lost; checked studies trace under half to an unresolved V gene and leave the rest unexplained. For this sample there are more than 2 million clones; just over 90% appear just once. 1.5% to 2% of the sample belongs to the ten largest clones. The sequenced sample was naive CD8+ T cells from PBMCs. Read against the paper, the sample's cell subset or site label means: CD45RA+CCR7+. The receptors were sampled from a man aged 18 to 30 in good health. Some clones in this sample may be carry-over from other donors' samples.

This clone was counted a single time. This chain uses TRBV30 with TRBJ2-1; the D gene is possibly TRBD2 (5 bases). With 1 base removed from V and 12 bases from J, the gap between germline ends came to 10 bases. Germline-derived CDR1 and CDR2 are GTSNPN and SVGIG (reference sequence). The CDR3 runs to 11 residues. CDR3 in DNA: TGTGCCTGGAGTGCGGGAATAAGGCAGTTCTTC. Its protein is CAWSAGIRQFF. The full variable domain, its missing parts supplied by reference TRBV30 and TRBJ2-1, is SQTIHQWPATLVQPVGSPLSLECTVEGTSNPNLYWYRQAAGRGLQLLFYSVGIGQISSEVPQNLSASRPQDRQFILSSKKLLLSDSGFYLCAWSAGIRQFFGPGTRLTVL.

This chain's CDR3 is CASSLGAGGWGMNTEAFF. In DNA form, the CDR3 reads TGTGCCAGCAGCTTGGGCGCAGGGGGCTGGGGTATGAACACTGAAGCTTTCTTT. This sequence joins TRBV5-6 and TRBJ1-1; 8 bases agree with TRBD1. This CDR3 is built from 18 residues. The trim removed 0 bases at V and 0 bases at J, leaving 10 bases unmatched. Germline CDR1 SGHDT, CDR2 YYEEEE.

The chain couples TRBV7-3 to TRBJ2-3; TRBD1 or TRBD2 may be the D gene (6 bases each). The CDR3 runs 15 residues. Trimming took off 5 bases at V and 0 bases at J, with 12 bases between the two ends. The V gene's germline CDR1 is SGHTA and CDR2 FQGTGA. CDR3 amino acids: CASSPGAYSTDTQYF. CDR3 sequence (DNA): TGTGCCAGCAGCCCGGGGGCATATAGCACAGATACGCAGTATTTT.

This chain joins TRBV9 and TRBJ2-1; D possibly uses TRBD1 or TRBD2 (5 bases each). CDR3 size: 16 residues. The V gene lost 3 bases and the J gene lost 2 bases, with 15 bases spanning the gap. Germline values: CDR1 SGDLS, CDR2 YYNGEE. The CDR3 sequence: CASSDVGGRPYNEQFF. CDR3 nucleotides: TGTGCCAGCAGCGATGTTGGGGGACGTCCCTACAATGAGCAGTTCTTC.

J is TRBJ2-1 and V is TRBV7-6; 7 bases are shared with TRBD2. J was trimmed by 5 bases and V by 4 bases; bases with no gene match: 14. From germline, CDR1 is SGHVS and CDR2 FNYEAQ. The CDR3 consists of 17 residues. The CDR3 nucleotides are TGTGCCAGCAGCTCCCCGTTGGGCGGGAGTTCCGACAATGAGCAGTTCTTC. Translation gives CASSSPLGGSSDNEQFF.

The J gene is TRBJ1-2, the V gene TRBV7-9; the match to TRBD1 covers 11 bases. In germline, CDR1 is SEHNR, CDR2 FQNEAQ (reference sequence). This CDR3 has 15 residues. V gave up 4 bases and J gave up 5 bases; unmatched junction bases: 6. This CDR3 is CASSSAGTGGYGYTF. The CDR3 coding sequence is TGTGCCAGCAGCTCAGCCGGGACAGGGGGTTATGGCTACACCTTC. The full variable domain, in which reference TRBV7-9 and TRBJ1-2 provide the parts outside the CDR3, is DTGVSQNPRHKITKRGQNVTFRCDPISEHNRLYWYRQTLGQGPEFLTYFQNEAQLEKSRLLSDRFSAERPKGSFSTLEIQRTEQGDSAMYLCASSSAGTGGYGYTFGSGTRLTVV.

The chain uses TRBV19 and TRBJ1-5, with D unclear. The CDR3 totals 14 residues. In germline, CDR1 is LNHDA, CDR2 SQIVND (reference sequence). V lost 8 bases, J lost 0 bases, and 11 bases lay in between. The CDR3 reads CASGTGLSNQPQHF. The CDR3 DNA reads as TGTGCCAGTGGTACCGGGCTTAGCAATCAGCCCCAGCATTTT.

This clone occurred once. This chain links TRBV30 with TRBJ2-3; no clear D. CDR1 is GTSNPN and CDR2 is SVGIG in the germline V gene (reference sequence). The V and J ends lost 4 bases and 5 bases respectively, with 10 bases between them. The CDR3 runs 12 residues. CDR3: CAWMETVDTQYF. The CDR3 DNA reads as TGTGCCTGGATGGAGACCGTAGATACGCAGTATTTT.

J is TRBJ2-7 and V is TRBV7-9; D possibly corresponds to TRBD2 (6 bases). There are 16 residues in the CDR3. V lost 5 bases and J lost 7, with 24 bases in between. Germline CDR1 reads SEHNR; CDR2 reads FQNEAQ (reference sequence). The CDR3, as DNA: TGTGCCAGCAGCCTAGATCTCGGGACTCCTGGCCGAGAGCAGTACTTC. Encoded protein: CASSLDLGTPGREQYF.

The chain has TRBV6-5 and TRBJ2-3; TRBD2 agrees at 8 bases. CDR1 is MNHEY, CDR2 SVGAGI, per germline. This CDR3 is 15 amino acids long. The junction had 7 bases not matched to a gene; V was cut back by 8 bases and J by 0 bases. CDR3 in DNA: TGTGCCAGCCGGGGACTAGGGAAAAGCACAGATACGCAGTATTTT. Translation gives CASRGLGKSTDTQYF.

This clone has only a few counts. This rearrangement joins TRBV25-1 to TRBJ1-1; D is unresolved. CDR1 and CDR2 from the germline V gene are MGHDK and SYGVNS. The V end was cut by 6 bases, the J end by 6 bases, with 5 bases between. This CDR3 is 10 amino acids long. In nucleotides, the CDR3 is TGTGCCAGCAGGGGTCCTGAAGCTTTCTTT. This codes for CASRGPEAFF.

The CDR3: CASIGTRPPPAQYF. The CDR3 DNA follows: TGTGCCAGCATCGGGACTAGACCCCCCCCCGCACAGTACTTC. The rearrangement links TRBV2 to TRBJ2-7, with TRBD2 matching over 8 bases. V lost 7 bases and J lost 10; bases outside the gene matches: 15. Germline lookup yields CDR1 SNHLY and CDR2 FYNNEI. This CDR3 comprises 14 residues.

This clone was observed once. The same CDR3 can be traced to other DNA sequences in this sample. The V and J genes are TRBV5-6 and TRBJ2-1; 7 nucleotides align to TRBD1. V trimming: 0 bases; J trimming: 8 bases; junction bases outside the gene matches: 2. Germline CDR1 SGHDT, CDR2 YYEEEE. The CDR3 spans 13 residues. The CDR3 nucleotides read TGTGCCAGCAGCTTGGGAGGGGGCGATGAGCAGTTCTTC. It is translated as CASSLGGGDEQFF.

The rearrangement links TRBV11-2 to TRBJ2-7, with D tentatively TRBD2 (5 bases). V was cut by 5 bases and J by 5 bases, with 16 bases left in between. The CDR3 length is 14 residues. Germline V gene data show CDR1 as SGHAT and CDR2 as FQNNGV. This CDR3 is CASSRRVTGDEQYF. CDR3 nucleotides: TGTGCCAGCAGCCGGAGAGTCACCGGGGACGAGCAGTACTTC.

V is TRBV27 and J is TRBJ2-5, with D uncertain. Trimming pared 3 bases from V and 7 bases from J, leaving 18 bases between. CDR1 is MNHEY, CDR2 SMNVEV, per germline (reference sequence). This CDR3 region has 15 residues. DNA of the CDR3: TGTGCCAGCAGTTTCTCCCCCGGTGGGGTTGGGACCCAGTACTTC. It encodes CASSFSPGGVGTQYF.

This chain uses TRBV9 with TRBJ2-1, with 9 positions matching TRBD2. Germline values: CDR1 SGDLS, CDR2 YYNGEE. V lost 0 bases and J lost 4; bases outside the gene matches: 8. There are 17 residues in the CDR3. The CDR3 loop reads CASSVDLAGSWYNEQFF. CDR3 coding DNA: TGTGCCAGCAGCGTAGACCTAGCGGGAAGTTGGTACAATGAGCAGTTCTTC.

V gene TRBV7-9 combines with J gene TRBJ2-3; 9 nucleotides match TRBD2. V lost 5 bases to trimming and J lost 6 bases; unmatched junction nucleotides: 12. Germline values: CDR1 SEHNR, CDR2 FQNEAQ (reference sequence). This CDR3 spans 16 amino acids. Here the CDR3 DNA reads TGTGCCAGCAGCGACTACGCGGGGCGGGAGGGTGATACGCAGTATTTT. Amino acid sequence: CASSDYAGREGDTQYF.

The chain combines TRBV4-3 with TRBJ2-1; 8 nucleotides line up with TRBD2. V lost 1 base and J lost 3; bases outside the gene matches: 2. CDR3 length equals 15 residues. Germline V CDR1 and CDR2: LGHNA, YSLEER. The CDR3 loop is CASSQGSGIYNEQFF. In DNA form, the CDR3 reads TGCGCCAGCAGCCAAGGTAGCGGGATCTACAATGAGCAGTTCTTC.

The J gene is TRBJ2-1, the V gene TRBV11-2; D is perhaps TRBD2 (6 bases). The CDR3 length is 16 residues. The V end lost 7 bases, the J end lost 10 bases, and 26 bases lay between the germline ends. The V gene's germline CDR1 is SGHAT and CDR2 FQNNGV. The CDR3: CASTKGSAGRVTEQFF. In DNA form, the CDR3 reads TGTGCCAGCACTAAAGGCTCGGCGGGGCGCGTAACGGAGCAGTTCTTC.

A few counts support this clone. V usage is TRBV30 and J usage is TRBJ1-1; D is uncertain. Trimming removed 3 bases from V and 1 base from J, with 12 bases in between. CDR1 and CDR2 from the germline V gene are GTSNPN and SVGIG (reference sequence). This CDR3 is built from 14 residues. The CDR3 nucleotides are TGTGCCTGGAGGGGGTTGCGCCGGAACACTGAAGCTTTCTTT. Its translation: CAWRGLRRNTEAFF.

The chain employs TRBV9 and TRBJ1-3; D is undetermined. The V end was cut by 4 bases, the J end by 0 bases, with 11 bases between. This CDR3 is 15 amino acids long. Looked up from germline, CDR1 is SGDLS and CDR2 is YYNGEE. CDR3 DNA sequence: TGTGCCAGCAGCAGACTGGGCTCCTCTGGAAACACCATATATTTT. Amino acid sequence: CASSRLGSSGNTIYF.

This chain uses TRBV14 with TRBJ1-4; D perhaps matches TRBD1 (5 bases). The CDR3 has 16 amino acids. With 0 bases removed from V and 8 bases from J, the gap between germline ends came to 16 bases. Germline assignment: CDR1 SGHDN and CDR2 FVKESK. The CDR3, as DNA: TGTGCCAGCAGCCAAGATAACTTTGGGACGTTCGAAAAACTGTTTTTT. This encodes CASSQDNFGTFEKLFF. Based on the CDR3 plus reference TRBV14 and TRBJ1-4, the full variable domain is EAGVTQFPSHSVIEKGQTVTLRCDPISGHDNLYWYRRVMGKEIKFLLHFVKESKQDESGMPNNRFLAERTGGTYSTLKVQPAELEDSGVYFCASSQDNFGTFEKLFFGSGTQLSVL.

This chain links TRBV28 with TRBJ2-7; D may be TRBD1 (6 bases). V was trimmed by 3 bases and J by 5 bases, leaving 14 bases between them. This CDR3 region has 14 residues. Germline-derived CDR1 and CDR2 are MDHEN and SYDVKM. CDR3 sequence: CASSFPLYRDEQYF. In nucleotides, the CDR3 is TGTGCCAGCAGTTTCCCGTTGTACAGGGACGAGCAGTACTTC.

The chain employs TRBV27 and TRBJ2-3, with 13 bases that match TRBD2. CDR1 and CDR2 from the germline V gene are MNHEY and SMNVEV (reference sequence). The CDR3 totals 16 residues. J gave up 3 bases and V 6 bases, and 6 bases lay outside the gene matches. The CDR3 spells CASRNGLAGATDTQYF. In nucleotides, the CDR3 is TGTGCCAGCAGAAATGGACTAGCGGGAGCTACAGATACGCAGTATTTT.

The sample holds one count of this clone. J is TRBJ2-1 and V is TRBV5-1; D is possibly TRBD1 (6 bases). The CDR3 sequence is 15 residues long. Trimming left V 4 bases short and J 8 bases short, with 19 bases between. Germline-derived CDR1 and CDR2 are SGHRS and YFSETQ. CDR3 sequence: CASSPTGGRGYEQFF. Here the CDR3 DNA reads TGCGCCAGCAGCCCGACGGGTGGCAGGGGATATGAGCAGTTCTTC.

This chain links TRBV11-1 with TRBJ1-2; D is undetermined. Germline assignment: CDR1 SGHAT and CDR2 FQDESV (reference sequence). This CDR3 spans 14 amino acids. The V end was cut by 5 bases, the J end by 4 bases, with 14 bases between. This CDR3 is CASSPQGSGYGYTF. CDR3 nucleotides: TGTGCCAGCAGCCCCCAAGGGTCGGGCTATGGCTACACCTTC.

V usage is TRBV9 and J usage is TRBJ2-7; TRBD2 might be the D (7 bases). Germline V gene data show CDR1 as SGDLS and CDR2 as YYNGEE. With 0 bases removed from V and 2 bases from J, the gap between germline ends came to 15 bases. There are 16 residues in the CDR3. The CDR3 coding sequence is TGTGCCAGCAGCGTAGGCGGGGGCAGGCCAGCCTACGAGCAGTACTTC. Its translation: CASSVGGGRPAYEQYF.

This clone was picked up one time. The rearrangement uses TRBV7-9 and TRBJ2-5, with TRBD1 identical over 7 bases. Germline trimming cut 1 base from V and 5 bases from J; bases unmatched to any gene: 4. CDR1 and CDR2 from the germline V gene are SEHNR and FQNEAQ (reference sequence). CDR3 size: 14 residues. CDR3 sequence (DNA): TGTGCCAGCAGCTTAGACAGGGGTTGGGAGACCCAGTACTTC. Protein: CASSLDRGWETQYF.

V usage is TRBV7-9 and J usage is TRBJ2-3, with TRBD2 as a possible D gene (6 bases). Deletions cut 8 bases from V and 2 bases from J, with 14 bases between. In germline, CDR1 is SEHNR, CDR2 FQNEAQ (reference sequence). This CDR3 is 14 amino acids long. CDR3 DNA: TGTGCCAGCTCTGGGTGGGGGGACACAGATACGCAGTATTTT. This sequence encodes CASSGWGDTDTQYF.